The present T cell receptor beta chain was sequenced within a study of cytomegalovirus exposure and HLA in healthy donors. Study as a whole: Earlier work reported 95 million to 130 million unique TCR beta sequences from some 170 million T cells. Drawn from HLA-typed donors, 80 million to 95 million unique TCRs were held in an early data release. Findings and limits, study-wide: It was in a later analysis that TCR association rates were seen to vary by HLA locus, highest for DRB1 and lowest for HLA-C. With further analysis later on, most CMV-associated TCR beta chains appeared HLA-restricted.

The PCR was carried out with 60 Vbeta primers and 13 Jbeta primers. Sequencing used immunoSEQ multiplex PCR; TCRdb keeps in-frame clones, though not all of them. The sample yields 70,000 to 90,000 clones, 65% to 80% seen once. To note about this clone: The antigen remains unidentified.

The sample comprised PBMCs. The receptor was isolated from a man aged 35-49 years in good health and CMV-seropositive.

CDR3 coding DNA: TGTGCCAGCAGTGTTGGCGGGAAACGCACAGATACGCAGTATTTT. Amino acid sequence: CASSVGGKRTDTQYF. The chain links TRBV2 to TRBJ2-3, with TRBD2 as a possible D gene (6 bases). V was shortened by 4 bases and J by 1 base, with 12 bases between the two germline ends. The V gene's germline CDR1 is SNHLY and CDR2 FYNNEI. The CDR3 is made up of 15 amino acids.